The 28 T cell receptor beta chains presented below share a single source sample, sequenced in a study of T cell responses to AZD1222 COVID-19 vaccine. Profiled with immunoSEQ multiplex PCR; TCRdb holds only in-frame clones, not every one. The sample includes 150,000 to 200,000 clones, 85% to 95% seen only once; the top ten take over 9.5%. The sample here was peripheral blood, taken on day 0 of AZD1222 vaccination. These receptors all stem from an adult in good health.

The chain is built from TRBV25-1 and TRBJ2-1, with 11 bases lining up with TRBD2. The CDR3 loop spans 15 amino acids. Germline trimming cut 6 bases from V and 5 bases from J; bases unmatched to any gene: 6. In germline, CDR1 is MGHDK, CDR2 SYGVNS. CDR3: CASRATSGSNNEQFF. The CDR3, as DNA: TGTGCCAGCAGGGCCACTAGCGGGAGTAACAATGAGCAGTTCTTC.

The gene calls are TRBV19 and TRBJ1-5; D gene ambiguous. There are 14 residues in the CDR3. Trimming took 2 bases from V and 5 from J, leaving 10 bases between them. In germline, CDR1 is LNHDA, CDR2 SQIVND (reference sequence). For the CDR3, the DNA is TGTGCCAGTAGTATACTAACGGCGGATCAGCCCCAGCATTTT. Translation gives CASSILTADQPQHF.

The rearrangement links TRBV6-1 to TRBJ2-1, with TRBD2 matching 8 bases. V lost 4 bases, J lost 6 bases, and 5 bases stayed unmatched. The CDR3 is 14 residues long. In germline, CDR1 is MNHNS, CDR2 SASEGT. Written as DNA, the CDR3 is TGTGCCAGCAGTGGACGACGGGGGGGCAATGAGCAGTTCTTC. As protein: CASSGRRGGNEQFF.

The chain has TRBV2 and TRBJ2-7; no reliable D call. The germline CDR1 and CDR2 sequences are SNHLY and FYNNEI. V dropped 7 bases and J dropped 2 bases, with 15 bases sitting between them. This CDR3 has 14 amino acids. The CDR3 bases are TGTGCCAGCATCGAAAGGGTAGTTGCCTACGAGCAGTACTTC. Translated: CASIERVVAYEQYF.

V usage is TRBV6-6 and J usage is TRBJ1-4, with a tentative D call TRBD1 (5 bases). Trimming left V 4 bases short and J 5 bases short, with 14 bases between. The germline V gene has CDR1 MNHNY and CDR2 SVGAGI (reference sequence). This CDR3 contains 15 residues. The CDR3 reads CASSSSRGGNEKLFF. In DNA, the CDR3 is TGTGCCAGCAGTTCTTCTCGGGGCGGGAATGAAAAACTGTTTTTT.

The rearrangement links TRBV10-3 to TRBJ1-1; the D is unclear. Germline CDR1 is ENHRY and CDR2 is SYGVKD. Trimming left V 5 bases short and J 0 bases short, with 7 bases between. The CDR3 length is 13 residues. For the CDR3, the DNA is TGTGCCATCAGTCAGGAGATGAACACTGAAGCTTTCTTT. It encodes CAISQEMNTEAFF.

J is TRBJ2-7 and V is TRBV11-2; D gene uncertain. This CDR3 region has 14 residues. CDR1 and CDR2 from the germline V gene are SGHAT and FQNNGV. V lost 5 bases to trimming and J lost 6 bases, with 17 bases between them. The CDR3 protein is CASSPVVLHGEQYV. Here the CDR3 DNA reads TGTGCCAGCAGCCCCGTTGTTCTGCATGGCGAGCAGTACGTC.

The CDR3, as DNA: TGTGCCAGCAGCCCCGGGAGCCCAGGGGAGACCCAGTACTTC. Translated, it gives CASSPGSPGETQYF. The chain uses TRBV7-2 and TRBJ2-5; the D gene is possibly TRBD2 (6 bases). From germline, CDR1 is SGHTA and CDR2 FQGNSA. V lost 5 bases, J lost 5 bases, and 15 bases lay in between. The CDR3 extends over 14 amino acids.

The J gene is TRBJ1-2, the V gene TRBV28; D gene uncertain. The V end lost 3 bases, the J end lost 5 bases, and 10 bases lay between the germline ends. Germline-derived CDR1 and CDR2 are MDHEN and SYDVKM. There are 13 residues in the CDR3. The CDR3 region has the DNA TGTGCCAGCAGTTTGAAGGATCGATATGGCTACACCTTC. It is translated as CASSLKDRYGYTF.

The chain combines TRBV4-2 with TRBJ1-1; D not certain. The CDR3 is made up of 16 amino acids. V was cut by 1 base and J by 11 bases, with 23 bases left in between. Germline assignment: CDR1 LGHNA and CDR2 YNFKEQ. The CDR3 region has the DNA TGTGCCAGCAGCCAAGCCGGAACATCTCGGTATGCGAAGGCTTTCTTT. Residues: CASSQAGTSRYAKAFF.

The rearrangement links TRBV18 to TRBJ1-2; 8 bases line up with TRBD1. Germline V lookup: CDR1 KGHSH, CDR2 LQKENI. This CDR3 has 14 amino acids. V was pared by 2 bases and J by 8 bases, with 7 bases of the junction left unmatched. Here the CDR3 reads CASSPGQGSWGYTF. CDR3 sequence (DNA): TGTGCCAGCTCACCAGGACAGGGATCATGGGGCTACACCTTC.

The chain carries TRBV6-5 and TRBJ1-3, with no clear D. V was pared by 8 bases and J by 1 base, with 9 bases between. The CDR3 runs to 13 residues. Germline V gene data show CDR1 as MNHEY and CDR2 as SVGAGI. CDR3 DNA sequence: TGTGCCAGCCAGCCGCGATCTGGAAACACCATATATTTT. Translated: CASQPRSGNTIYF.

The chain employs TRBV5-8 and TRBJ2-1, with TRBD1 matching 11 bases. This CDR3 has 14 amino acids. The J segment lost 5 bases and the V segment lost 4 bases, leaving 2 bases of the junction unmatched. Germline CDR1 SGHTS, CDR2 YDEGEE. The DNA for the CDR3 is TGTGCCAGCAGCCGGGGACAGGGGGACAATGAGCAGTTCTTC. It yields the protein CASSRGQGDNEQFF.

The rearrangement links TRBV14 to TRBJ1-1, with no clear D. V dropped 0 bases and J dropped 1 base, with 3 bases sitting between them. The CDR3 spans 13 residues. CDR1 is SGHDN, CDR2 FVKESK, per germline. The CDR3 sequence is CASSQEKNTEAFF. The CDR3 nucleotides read TGTGCCAGCAGCCAAGAGAAGAACACTGAAGCTTTCTTT.

The rearrangement uses TRBV4-3 and TRBJ1-1; unclear D gene. This CDR3 spans 14 amino acids. Per germline, CDR1 LGHNA and CDR2 YSLEER. The V and J ends lost 0 bases and 1 base respectively, with 6 bases between them. The CDR3 DNA is TGCGCCAGCAGCCAAGATGTGGGGAACACTGAAGCTTTCTTT. Encoded protein: CASSQDVGNTEAFF.

CDR3 sequence: CASSGHSGTSDTGELFF. CDR3 nucleotides: TGCGCCAGCAGCGGACATTCCGGGACTAGCGACACCGGGGAGCTGTTTTTT. The V gene is TRBV5-1, the J gene TRBJ2-2, with 10 bases matching TRBD2. The germline V gene encodes CDR1 SGHRS and CDR2 YFSETQ. This CDR3 is built from 17 residues. V shed 4 bases, J shed 3 bases, and the junction held 9 bases outside the gene matches.

The V gene is TRBV5-6, the J gene TRBJ1-6; no reliable D call. This CDR3 has 17 amino acids. V lost 0 bases, J lost 4 bases, and 14 bases lay in between. Germline V gene lookup returns CDR1 SGHDT and CDR2 YYEEEE. The CDR3 sequence is CASSLAPTERYNSPLHF. Written as DNA, the CDR3 is TGTGCCAGCAGCTTGGCCCCGACGGAGAGATATAATTCACCCCTCCACTTT.

Details on this clone: Because the CDR3's place on the DNA is in doubt, the DNA is left out and the CDR3 is given as listed by TCRdb. The chain has TRBV28 and TRBJ2-3; whether TRBD2, the table's D call, matches the DNA was not checked. Germline V gene lookup returns CDR1 MDHEN and CDR2 SYDVKM. The CDR3 length is 14 residues, termini included. The CDR3 spells CASSSSSFTDTQYF.

The J gene is TRBJ2-3, the V gene TRBV7-9, with D tentatively TRBD2 (5 bases). Trimming cost V 1 base and J 5 bases, with 10 bases left between them. The CDR3 sequence is 14 residues long. From germline, CDR1 is SEHNR and CDR2 FQNEAQ (reference sequence). For the CDR3, the DNA is TGTGCCAGCAGCTTAGGGGAGTTCGTAGATACGCAGTATTTT. This codes for CASSLGEFVDTQYF.

Only one count was recorded for this clone. The gene calls are TRBV2 and TRBJ1-1, with TRBD1 matching 7 bases. The CDR3 has 14 residues. The germline V gene has CDR1 SNHLY and CDR2 FYNNEI. V was clipped by 4 bases and J by 2 bases; unmatched bases: 4. The CDR3 sequence is CASSVSGGNTEAFF. DNA of the CDR3: TGTGCCAGCAGTGTGTCAGGGGGTAACACTGAAGCTTTCTTT.

The gene calls are TRBV4-1 and TRBJ2-7; 9 nucleotides match TRBD1. The CDR3 is made up of 14 amino acids. The ends lost 2 bases at V and 2 bases at J; junction bases unmatched: 1. Germline V gene lookup returns CDR1 MGHRA and CDR2 YSYEKL. CDR3 sequence: CASSQRQGAYEQYF. The DNA of the CDR3 is TGCGCCAGCAGCCAAAGACAGGGGGCCTACGAGCAGTACTTC.

This clone showed up just once. For the CDR3, the DNA is TGTGCCAGCAGCGTTCAAGGGAACTATGGCTACACCTTC. This encodes CASSVQGNYGYTF. The rearrangement joins TRBV9 to TRBJ1-2; D is undetermined. There are 13 residues in the CDR3. The germline V gene encodes CDR1 SGDLS and CDR2 YYNGEE. The ends were cut back, 2 bases at V and 2 bases at J, with 7 bases in the middle.

The V and J genes are TRBV5-1 and TRBJ1-1; D is ambiguous. Per the germline V gene, CDR1 is SGHRS and CDR2 is YFSETQ. V was trimmed by 0 bases and J by 5 bases, leaving 11 bases between them. The CDR3 length is 14 residues. The CDR3 region has the DNA TGCGCCAGCAGCTTGGGCGACGGTCAGACTGAAGCTTTCTTT. Residues: CASSLGDGQTEAFF.

V is TRBV6-2 or TRBV6-3 and J is TRBJ2-2, with 10 bases identical to TRBD1. The germline V gene encodes CDR1 MNHEY and CDR2 SVGEGT. The CDR3 runs to 16 residues. The V segment lost 2 bases and the J segment 8 bases; nucleotides outside the gene matches: 8. The CDR3 DNA reads as TGTGCCAGCAGTTACCATCGGACAGGGGGTACGGGGGAGCTGTTTTTT. It specifies CASSYHRTGGTGELFF.

The rearrangement joins TRBV7-9 to TRBJ2-1; D perhaps matches TRBD2 (6 bases). Germline V gene data show CDR1 as SEHNR and CDR2 as FQNEAQ (reference sequence). This CDR3 has 16 amino acids. V lost 2 bases, J lost 5 bases, and 16 bases lay in between. The CDR3 here is CASSLSRSGVHNEQFF. As DNA, the CDR3 is TGTGCCAGCAGCTTAAGTAGATCGGGAGTCCACAATGAGCAGTTCTTC.

The chain has TRBV6-2 or TRBV6-3 and TRBJ1-5; D ambiguous. Looked up from germline, CDR1 is MNHEY and CDR2 is SVGEGT. Trimming removed 6 bases at V and 5 bases at J, with 11 bases between. The CDR3 extends over 13 amino acids. The CDR3 nucleotides read TGTGCCAGCAGCCCCACACGGGATCAGCCCCAGCATTTT. As protein: CASSPTRDQPQHF.

The gene calls are TRBV4-1 and TRBJ2-1; D unresolved. The V end was cut by 5 bases, the J end by 5 bases, with 4 bases between. The CDR3 loop spans 11 amino acids. Germline lookup yields CDR1 MGHRA and CDR2 YSYEKL. The CDR3 sequence: CASSEDNEQFF. CDR3 DNA: TGCGCCAGCAGCGAGGACAATGAGCAGTTCTTC.

J is TRBJ2-2 and V is TRBV6-5, with D possibly being TRBD1 (5 bases). CDR3 length: 15 amino acids. The V gene's germline CDR1 is MNHEY and CDR2 SVGAGI. V was shortened by 5 bases and J by 0 bases, with 10 bases between the two germline ends. The CDR3 region is CASSPDIPNTGELFF. CDR3 bases: TGTGCCAGCAGTCCGGACATACCGAACACCGGGGAGCTGTTTTTT.